This T cell receptor beta chain was captured in a study of T cells in Graves' hyperthyroidism and ophthalmopathy. This clonotype was counted many times. Its antigen is currently unknown. TCR beta CDR3 sequences were amplified from RNA transcripts. The primer set for the first-round RT-PCR of the TCR CDR3 was HTBI. TCRdb reanalysed the multiplex PCR reads using MiXCR and keeps one entry per CDR3 protein. This table has hundreds of thousands of distinct CDR3 sequences, 14% appearing once. The study's findings and limits: Most thyroid clonotypes that were expanded above 0.001 also turned up in blood.

The CDR3 has 14 residues. Trimming shortened V by 2 bases and J by 3 bases, and 11 bases separated the two germline ends. The specimen was blood. This chain uses TRBV12-3 or TRBV12-4 with TRBJ2-7, with D possibly matching TRBD2 (7 bases). This TCR was sampled from a woman aged 18-29 years with Graves' hyperthyroidism. CDR3 sequence: CASSLYREGYEQYF. Written as DNA, the CDR3 is TGTGCCAGCAGTTTATACAGGGAGGGCTACGAGCAGTACTTC.